Presented here are 19 T cell receptor beta chains from one specimen sequenced in a study of control samples from healthy donors and cancer patients. TCRdb's copy holds only in-frame clones and misses some; the assay was immunoSEQ multiplex PCR. The repertoire includes 120,000 to 150,000 clones, under 95% of them detected once, and almost 6% sits in the top ten. Sample: blood. These receptors all stem from a man younger than 30 in good health.

This clone was seen only a few times. The gene calls are TRBV30 and TRBJ1-2; D uncertain. V dropped 1 base and J dropped 10 bases, with 10 bases sitting between them. Per the germline V gene, CDR1 is GTSNPN and CDR2 is SVGIG (reference sequence). The CDR3 runs 11 residues. CDR3 protein: CAWSGGGFYTF. The CDR3 DNA reads as TGTGCCTGGAGTGGCGGAGGCTTCTACACCTTC.

J is TRBJ2-7 and V is TRBV10-1; D gene ambiguous. Germline CDR1 is WNHNN and CDR2 is SYGVQD (reference sequence). V was shortened by 4 bases and J by 1 base, with 14 bases between the two germline ends. The CDR3 spans 15 residues. The CDR3 bases are TGCGCCAGCAGTGTCGTCGGATTGGAATCCTACGAGCAGTACTTC. It is translated as CASSVVGLESYEQYF.

This clone was observed a handful of times. The J gene is TRBJ1-1, the V gene TRBV7-9; 7 bases line up with TRBD1. Germline CDR1 is SEHNR and CDR2 is FQNEAQ (reference sequence). Germline trimming cut 5 bases from V and 1 base from J; bases unmatched to any gene: 1. The CDR3 covers 13 residues. CDR3 protein: CASSQGGNTEAFF. The CDR3 DNA reads TGTGCCAGCAGCCAGGGGGGGAACACTGAAGCTTTCTTT.

Judged by abundance, this clone is medium-sized. V gene TRBV30 combines with J gene TRBJ1-4; 7 bases fit TRBD1. There are 17 residues in the CDR3. The germline CDR1 and CDR2 sequences are GTSNPN and SVGIG (reference sequence). V was pared by 1 base and J by 8 bases, with 16 bases of the junction left unmatched. The CDR3 nucleotides are TGTGCCTGGAGTGGATACAGGGCAGGGGGAGGGGTGGAAAAACTGTTTTTT. It specifies CAWSGYRAGGGVEKLFF. The whole variable domain, filled in from reference TRBV30 and TRBJ1-4, reads SQTIHQWPATLVQPVGSPLSLECTVEGTSNPNLYWYRQAAGRGLQLLFYSVGIGQISSEVPQNLSASRPQDRQFILSSKKLLLSDSGFYLCAWSGYRAGGGVEKLFFGSGTQLSVL.

This chain uses TRBV7-9 with TRBJ2-2; D ambiguous. Germline V gene data show CDR1 as SEHNR and CDR2 as FQNEAQ (reference sequence). This CDR3 comprises 12 residues. V lost 5 bases and J lost 2, with 3 bases in between. The CDR3 nucleotides are TGTGCCAGCAGCCATAACACCGGGGAGCTGTTTTTT. It yields the protein CASSHNTGELFF.

The chain recombines TRBV27 with TRBJ2-3, with TRBD1 matching over 7 bases. CDR1 and CDR2 (germline): MNHEY, SMNVEV (reference sequence). The CDR3 extends over 16 amino acids. Germline trimming cut 5 bases from V and 3 bases from J; bases unmatched to any gene: 11. The CDR3 DNA reads as TGTGCCAGCAGTCAACTCGGGACAGCGTTTACAGATACGCAGTATTTT. Translated, it gives CASSQLGTAFTDTQYF.

This clone appeared a single time. This chain links TRBV7-9 with TRBJ2-2; D tentatively fits TRBD1 or TRBD2 (7 bases each). The CDR3 runs to 14 residues. Trimming cost V 6 bases and J 5 bases, with 13 bases left between them. Germline V gene lookup returns CDR1 SEHNR and CDR2 FQNEAQ (reference sequence). The CDR3 spells CASSLRGGTGELFF. The CDR3 DNA follows: TGTGCCAGCAGTCTCAGGGGGGGAACCGGGGAGCTGTTTTTT.

The V and J genes are TRBV7-2 and TRBJ2-2; the match to TRBD2 covers 7 bases. In germline, CDR1 is SGHTA, CDR2 FQGNSA. The CDR3 is made up of 16 amino acids. V dropped 4 bases and J dropped 0; count of bases not matched to a gene: 5. CDR3 sequence reads: CASSSAGTTNTGELFF. For the CDR3, the DNA is TGTGCCAGCAGCTCAGCAGGGACTACGAACACCGGGGAGCTGTTTTTT.

The V and J genes are TRBV2 and TRBJ2-7; 8 bases line up with TRBD2. This CDR3 has 16 amino acids. Germline V gives CDR1 SNHLY, CDR2 FYNNEI. Unmatched junction bases numbered 8, after V lost 3 bases and J lost 1 base. The CDR3 DNA follows: TGTGCCAGCAGTGAGGGGTCAGCGGGGGCGTCCTACGAGCAGTACTTC. Amino acid sequence: CASSEGSAGASYEQYF. Filled out from reference TRBV2 and TRBJ2-7, the complete variable domain reads EPEVTQTPSHQVTQMGQEVILRCVPISNHLYFYWYRQILGQKVEFLVSFYNNEISEKSEIFDDQFSVERPDGSNFTLKIRSTKLEDSAMYFCASSEGSAGASYEQYFGPGTRLTVT.

There are a few counts of this clone. This chain connects TRBV12-2 to TRBJ1-5; TRBD1 is the table's D call and was not checked against the DNA. TRBV12-2 is deemed a pseudogene. The CDR3 has 15 amino acids. The CDR3 DNA is TGTGCAAGTCGTCACCACCGACAGGGGAATCAGCCCCAGCATTTT. Amino acids: CASRHHRQGNQPQHF.

V gene TRBV3-1 (or the pseudogene TRBV3-2) combines with J gene TRBJ1-2, with no clear D. Germline CDR1 and CDR2: LGHDT and YNNKEL (reference sequence). The CDR3 covers 13 residues. V lost 4 bases and J lost 4, with 10 bases in between. The CDR3 DNA is TGTGCCAGCAGCCCGATGGGCATCTATGGCTACACCTTC. It is translated as CASSPMGIYGYTF.

This clone was seen only a few times. J is TRBJ2-3 and V is TRBV5-4, with D perhaps given as TRBD1 or TRBD2 (6 bases each). Per the germline V gene, CDR1 is SGHNT and CDR2 is YYREEE (reference sequence). The CDR3 contains 16 residues. V gave up 5 bases and J gave up 0 bases, with 16 bases separating them. The CDR3 here is CASRGGSGASTDTQYF. CDR3 DNA sequence: TGTGCCAGCAGGGGGGGTTCGGGGGCGAGCACAGATACGCAGTATTTT.

This clone was counted a single time. The CDR3 is CASSQSLSLYDNEQFF. For the CDR3, the DNA is TGTGCCAGCAGCCAATCCCTTTCCCTATATGACAATGAGCAGTTCTTC. This chain links TRBV4-2 with TRBJ2-1; the D is unclear. Per germline, CDR1 LGHNA and CDR2 YNFKEQ. V lost 2 bases and J 5 bases, leaving 16 bases between the germline ends. The CDR3 spans 16 residues.

A few counts support this clone. V gene TRBV19 combines with J gene TRBJ1-3; 8 nucleotides align to TRBD1. Germline assignment: CDR1 LNHDA and CDR2 SQIVND (reference sequence). The CDR3 runs 15 residues. Losses at the gene ends were 9 bases for V and 7 bases for J; bases not matched to a gene: 14. CDR3 sequence reads: CARRGKDRVRNTIYF. CDR3 in DNA: TGTGCCAGGCGGGGGAAGGACAGGGTAAGGAACACCATATATTTT.

The chain joins TRBV6-5 to TRBJ2-1, with D perhaps TRBD2 (5 bases). V lost 6 bases and J 9 bases, leaving 15 bases between the germline ends. The V gene's germline CDR1 is MNHEY and CDR2 SVGAGI. The CDR3 is 13 residues long. The CDR3 sequence: CASRMSAVGEQFF. The CDR3 DNA is TGTGCCAGCAGAATGTCAGCGGTCGGTGAGCAGTTCTTC.

This clone was seen just once. The genes are TRBV5-6 and TRBJ2-3, with 10 nucleotides matching TRBD2. With 3 bases clipped from V and 9 bases from J, the junction kept 10 bases outside the gene matches. There are 15 residues in the CDR3. Germline CDR1 reads SGHDT; CDR2 reads YYEEEE. CDR3: CASSYSGGPGGTQYF. CDR3 bases: TGTGCCAGCAGCTATAGCGGGGGGCCCGGCGGGACGCAGTATTTT.

V gene TRBV7-6 combines with J gene TRBJ1-1; 7 nucleotides align to TRBD1. Germline V gene lookup returns CDR1 SGHVS and CDR2 FNYEAQ. V lost 5 bases and J lost 6; bases outside the gene matches: 6. The CDR3 spans 13 residues. In DNA, the CDR3 is TGTGCCAGCAGCCTCAGGGGGATCGCTGAAGCTTTCTTT. It is translated as CASSLRGIAEAFF.

The chain links TRBV7-2 to TRBJ2-5; 10 bases map to TRBD1. The CDR3 is made up of 17 amino acids. CDR1 and CDR2 (germline): SGHTA, FQGNSA. Trimming took 4 bases from V and 4 from J; bases not matched to a gene: 12. The chain's CDR3 is CASSWGQGSPTGETQYF. CDR3 sequence (DNA): TGTGCCAGCAGCTGGGGACAGGGGAGCCCAACGGGAGAGACCCAGTACTTC.

This clone has a handful of counts. This chain uses TRBV3-1 (or the pseudogene TRBV3-2) with TRBJ2-7, with a weak D call TRBD2 (5 bases). Per germline, CDR1 LGHDT and CDR2 YNNKEL (reference sequence). The CDR3 contains 13 residues. V was cut by 4 bases and J by 5 bases, with 12 bases left in between. CDR3 coding DNA: TGTGCCAGCAGCCCCGGGAAGCTTCACGAGCAGTACTTC. Its protein product is CASSPGKLHEQYF.